This T cell receptor (beta chain) stems from a study of radiotherapy plus CTLA-4 blockade in lung cancer. The germline V and J ends were trimmed by 0 bases and 0 bases, with 10 bases remaining between them. Germline V gene sequence: CDR1 SGDLS, CDR2 YYNGEE. CDR3 length: 16 residues. Sequencing used immunoSEQ multiplex PCR; TCRdb keeps in-frame clones, though not all of them. The sample consists of 95,000 to 150,000 clones, 70% to 90% of them appearing once. This sequence originates from a human donor with non-small cell lung cancer that progressed on radiotherapy plus ipilimumab. The chain carries TRBV9 and TRBJ2-1; a possible D gene is TRBD2 (7 bases). Sequences were derived from peripheral blood, sampled from a patient treated with radiotherapy plus ipilimumab. The CDR3 nucleotides are TGTGCCAGCAGCGTAGAGGGGGGGCTCTCCTACAATGAGCAGTTCTTC. Translation: CASSVEGGLSYNEQFF. Using reference TRBV9 and TRBJ2-1 for the parts outside the CDR3, the full variable domain is DSGVTQTPKHLITATGQRVTLRCSPRSGDLSVYWYQQSLDQGLQFLIQYYNGEERAKGNILERFSAQQFPDLHSELNLSSLELGDSALYFCASSVEGGLSYNEQFFGPGTRLTVL.